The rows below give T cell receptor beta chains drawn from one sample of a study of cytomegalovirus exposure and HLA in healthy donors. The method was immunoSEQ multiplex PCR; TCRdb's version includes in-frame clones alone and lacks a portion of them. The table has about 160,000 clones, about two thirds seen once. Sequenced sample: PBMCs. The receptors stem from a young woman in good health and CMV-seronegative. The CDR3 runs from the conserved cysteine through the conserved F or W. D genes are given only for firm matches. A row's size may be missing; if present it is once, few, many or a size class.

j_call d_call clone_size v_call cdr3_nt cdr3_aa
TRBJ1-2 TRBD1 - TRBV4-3 TGCGCCAGCAGCCAAACAACCCTAGACAGGGGCGCGGATGGCTACACCTTC CASSQTTLDRGADGYTF
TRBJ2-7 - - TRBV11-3 TGTGCCAGCAGCTCGGCCCCAGGCGAGCAGTACTTC CASSSAPGEQYF
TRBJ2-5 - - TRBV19 TGTGCCAGTAGAGGGGCAGTCCAAGAGACCCAGTACTTC CASRGAVQETQYF
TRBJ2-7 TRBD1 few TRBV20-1 TGCAGTGCTTGGGACAGTCCAGAGCAGTACTTC CSAWDSPEQYF
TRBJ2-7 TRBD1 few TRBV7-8 TGTGCCAGCAGCCACGGACAGGGAAAGCAGTACTTC CASSHGQGKQYF
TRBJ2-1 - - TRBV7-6 TGTGCCAGCAGCTTAAATTTCGATGAGCAGTTCTTC CASSLNFDEQFF
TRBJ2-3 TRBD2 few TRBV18 TGTGCCAGCTCACCCCGGACTAGCGGGGGCTCCACAGATACGCAGTATTTT CASSPRTSGGSTDTQYF
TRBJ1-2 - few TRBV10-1 TGCGCCAGCAGCTCCCCCCCGACAGTAAACTATGGCTACACCTTC CASSSPPTVNYGYTF
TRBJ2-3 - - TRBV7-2 TGTGCCAGCAGCCAAAGACTTCCAGATACGCAGTATTTT CASSQRLPDTQYF
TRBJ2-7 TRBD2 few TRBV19 TGTGCCAGTAGTATGAGACTAGCGGGGTTGGTCGAGCAGTACTTC CASSMRLAGLVEQYF
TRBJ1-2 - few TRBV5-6 TGTGCCAGCAGCTTGGGTGGGACATTCTATGGCTACACCTTC CASSLGGTFYGYTF
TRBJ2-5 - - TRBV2 TGTGCCAGCCGCGGACTGAGAGAGACCCAGTACTTC CASRGLRETQYF
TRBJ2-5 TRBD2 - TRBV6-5 TGTGCCAGCAGGTCCGGGACTAGCGGTCAGAACTTC CASRSGTSGQNF
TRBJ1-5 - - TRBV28 TGTGCCAGCAGTTCAGACCAGGATGCTCAGCCCCAGCATTTT CASSSDQDAQPQHF
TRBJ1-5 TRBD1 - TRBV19 TGTGCCAGTAGGAAGGGACAGACTAATCAGCCCCAGCATTTT CASRKGQTNQPQHF
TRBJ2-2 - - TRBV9 TGTGCCAGCACCAGGGATGGGCTAACGAACACCGGGGAGCTGTTTTTT CASTRDGLTNTGELFF
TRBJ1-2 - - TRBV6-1 TGTGCCAGCAGTAGGGGGGGAACGGACACCTTC CASSRGGTDTF
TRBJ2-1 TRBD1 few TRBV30 TGTGCCTGGAGTGTCGGACAGGGAACGAATGAGCAGTTCTTC CAWSVGQGTNEQFF
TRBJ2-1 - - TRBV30 TGTGCCTGGAGTTCCACTCTAGCATTCTATGAGCAGTTCTTC CAWSSTLAFYEQFF
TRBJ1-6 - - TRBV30 TGTGCCTGGAGTCTTGGGGGCGGTAATTCACCCCTCCACTTT CAWSLGGGNSPLHF
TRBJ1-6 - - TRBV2 TGTGCCAGCAGTTACGGTAGGGGGTATTCACCCCTCCACTTT CASSYGRGYSPLHF
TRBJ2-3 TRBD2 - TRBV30 TGTGCCTGGACCATATCGGGACTAGCCCCAGATACGCAGTATTTT CAWTISGLAPDTQYF
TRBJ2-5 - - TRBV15 TGTGCCACCAGGCGGAAGGGGATTGAGACCCAGTACTTC CATRRKGIETQYF
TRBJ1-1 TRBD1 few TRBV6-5 TGTGCCAGCAGTTACTCCTCCGGGACAGGGACTGAAGCTTTCTTT CASSYSSGTGTEAFF
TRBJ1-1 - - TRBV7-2 TGTGCCAGCAGCCTCAATCATGGGGGGGGGCTTGAAGCTTTCTTT CASSLNHGGGLEAFF
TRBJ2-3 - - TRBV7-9 TGTGCCAGCAGCCCCCTTACTAGCACAGATACGCAGTATTTT CASSPLTSTDTQYF
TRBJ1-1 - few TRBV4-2 TGTGCCAGCAGCCAAGATCCCCGCCGGGGGAACACTGAAGCTTTCTTT CASSQDPRRGNTEAFF
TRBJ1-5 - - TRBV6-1 TGTGCCAGCAGTTCCGGGAGTGATAGCAATCAGCCCCAGCATTTT CASSSGSDSNQPQHF
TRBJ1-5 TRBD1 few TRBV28 TGTGCCACCAAAGAGGGACAGGCGATCCTCACTCAGCCCCAGCATTTT CATKEGQAILTQPQHF
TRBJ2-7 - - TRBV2 TGTGCCAGCAGTGATCGGGGGAACCAGTACGAGCAGTACTTC CASSDRGNQYEQYF
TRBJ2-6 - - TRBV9 TGTGCCAGCAGCGTCGGAGCCTCTGGGGCCAACGTCCTGACTTTC CASSVGASGANVLTF
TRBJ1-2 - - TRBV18 TGTGCCAGCTCACCAGAACGGAGGTTATATGGCTACACCTTC CASSPERRLYGYTF
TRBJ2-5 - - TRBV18 TGTGCCAGCTCACCACCGCAGTCGGGGGAGACCCAGTACTTC CASSPPQSGETQYF
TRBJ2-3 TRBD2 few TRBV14 TGTGCCAGCAGCCAAGACACTAGCGGGAGATTAGATACGCAGTATTTT CASSQDTSGRLDTQYF
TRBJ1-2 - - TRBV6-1 TGTGCCAGCAGTGCCCGTGGGCATGACTATGGCTACACCTTC CASSARGHDYGYTF
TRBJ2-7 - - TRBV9 TGTGCCAGCAGCTTAGACCCTAACAGGGCGAAAACCTACGAGCAGTACTTC CASSLDPNRAKTYEQYF
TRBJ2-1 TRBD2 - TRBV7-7 TGTGCCAGCAGTCCCAGTAGCGGGGCCTGGGATGAGCAGTTCTTC CASSPSSGAWDEQFF